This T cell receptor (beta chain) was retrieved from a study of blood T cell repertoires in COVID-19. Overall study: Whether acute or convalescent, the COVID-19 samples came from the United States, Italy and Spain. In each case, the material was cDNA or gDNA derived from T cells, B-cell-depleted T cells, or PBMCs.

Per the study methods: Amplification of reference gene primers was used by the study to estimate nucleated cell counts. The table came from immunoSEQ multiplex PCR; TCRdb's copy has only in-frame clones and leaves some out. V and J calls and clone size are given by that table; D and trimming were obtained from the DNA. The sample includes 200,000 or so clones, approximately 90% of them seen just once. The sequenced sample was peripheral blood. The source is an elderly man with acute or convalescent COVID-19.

Here the CDR3 reads CASSFLGGDSTDTQYF. The CDR3 DNA reads TGCGCCAGCAGCTTCCTAGGCGGGGATAGCACAGATACGCAGTATTTT. J is TRBJ2-3 and V is TRBV5-1; D might be TRBD2 (6 bases). Trimming pared 2 bases from V and 0 bases from J, leaving 13 bases between. The CDR3 length is 16 residues. Germline values: CDR1 SGHRS, CDR2 YFSETQ. The whole variable domain, filled in from reference TRBV5-1 and TRBJ2-3, reads KAGVTQTPRYLIKTRGQQVTLSCSPISGHRSVSWYQQTPGQGLQFLFEYFSETQRNKGNFPGRFSGRQFSNSRSEMNVSTLELGDSALYLCASSFLGGDSTDTQYFGPGTRLTVL.